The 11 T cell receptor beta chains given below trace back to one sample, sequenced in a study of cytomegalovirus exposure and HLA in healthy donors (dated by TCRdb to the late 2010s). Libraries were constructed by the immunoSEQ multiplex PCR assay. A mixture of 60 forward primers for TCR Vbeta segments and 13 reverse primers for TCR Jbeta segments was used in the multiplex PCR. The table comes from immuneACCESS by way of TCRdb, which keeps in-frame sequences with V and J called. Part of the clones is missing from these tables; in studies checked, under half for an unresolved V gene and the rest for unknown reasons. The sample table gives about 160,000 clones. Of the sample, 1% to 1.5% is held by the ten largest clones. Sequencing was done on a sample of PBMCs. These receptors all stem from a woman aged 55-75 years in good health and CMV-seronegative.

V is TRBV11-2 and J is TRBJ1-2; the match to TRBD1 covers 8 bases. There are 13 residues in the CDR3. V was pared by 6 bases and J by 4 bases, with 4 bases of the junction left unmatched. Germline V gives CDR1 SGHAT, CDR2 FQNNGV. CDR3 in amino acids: CASSPDRGYGYTF. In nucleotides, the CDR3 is TGTGCCAGCAGTCCCGACAGGGGCTATGGCTACACCTTC.

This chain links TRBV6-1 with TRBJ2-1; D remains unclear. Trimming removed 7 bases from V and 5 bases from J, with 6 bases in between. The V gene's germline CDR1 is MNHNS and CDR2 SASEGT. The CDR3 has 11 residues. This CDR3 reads CASIIHNEQFF. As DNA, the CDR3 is TGTGCCAGCATCATCCACAATGAGCAGTTCTTC.

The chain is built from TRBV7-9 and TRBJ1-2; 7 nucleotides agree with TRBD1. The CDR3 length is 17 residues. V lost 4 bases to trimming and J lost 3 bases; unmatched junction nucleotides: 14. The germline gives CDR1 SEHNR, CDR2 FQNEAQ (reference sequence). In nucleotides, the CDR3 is TGTGCCAGCAGCTCAATGACAGGGCCTCGTCCATACTATGGCTACACCTTC. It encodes CASSSMTGPRPYYGYTF.

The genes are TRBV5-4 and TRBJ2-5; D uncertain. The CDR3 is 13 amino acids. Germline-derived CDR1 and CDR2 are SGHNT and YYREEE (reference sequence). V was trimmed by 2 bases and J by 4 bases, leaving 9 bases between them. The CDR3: CASSFQVGETQYF. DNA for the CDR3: TGTGCCAGCAGCTTTCAGGTGGGAGAGACCCAGTACTTC.

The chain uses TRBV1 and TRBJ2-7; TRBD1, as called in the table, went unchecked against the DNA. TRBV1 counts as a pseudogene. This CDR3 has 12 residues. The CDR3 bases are TGCACCAGCGGGGGCAAGGGAGCGGAGCAGTACTTC. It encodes CTSGGKGAEQYF.

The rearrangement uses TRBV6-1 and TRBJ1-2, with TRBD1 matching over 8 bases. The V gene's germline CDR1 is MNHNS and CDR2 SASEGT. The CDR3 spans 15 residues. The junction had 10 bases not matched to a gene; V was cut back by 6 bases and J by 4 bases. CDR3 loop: CASSHVDRGFYGYTF. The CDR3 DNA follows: TGTGCCAGCAGCCACGTTGACAGGGGATTCTATGGCTACACCTTC.

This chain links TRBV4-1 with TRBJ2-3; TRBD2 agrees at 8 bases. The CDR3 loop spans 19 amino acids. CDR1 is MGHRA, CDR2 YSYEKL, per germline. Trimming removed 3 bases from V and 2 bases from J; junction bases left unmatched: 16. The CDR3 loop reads CASSHPSRGGTLPTDTQYF. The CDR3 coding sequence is TGCGCCAGCAGCCACCCCTCTCGCGGGGGGACCCTCCCCACAGATACGCAGTATTTT.

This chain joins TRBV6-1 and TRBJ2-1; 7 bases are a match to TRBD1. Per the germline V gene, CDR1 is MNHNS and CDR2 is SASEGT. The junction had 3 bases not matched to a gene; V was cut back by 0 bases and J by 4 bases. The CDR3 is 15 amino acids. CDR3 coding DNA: TGTGCCAGCAGTGAAGCGACAGGGCGGTACAATGAGCAGTTCTTC. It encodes CASSEATGRYNEQFF.

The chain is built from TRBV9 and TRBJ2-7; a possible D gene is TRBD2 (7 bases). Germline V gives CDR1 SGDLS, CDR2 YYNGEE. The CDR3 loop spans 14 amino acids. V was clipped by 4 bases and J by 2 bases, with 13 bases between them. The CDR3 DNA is TGTGCCAGCAGCCTAGGGGGGGGTACCTACGAGCAGTACTTC. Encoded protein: CASSLGGGTYEQYF. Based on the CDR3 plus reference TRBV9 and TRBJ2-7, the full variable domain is DSGVTQTPKHLITATGQRVTLRCSPRSGDLSVYWYQQSLDQGLQFLIQYYNGEERAKGNILERFSAQQFPDLHSELNLSSLELGDSALYFCASSLGGGTYEQYFGPGTRLTVT.

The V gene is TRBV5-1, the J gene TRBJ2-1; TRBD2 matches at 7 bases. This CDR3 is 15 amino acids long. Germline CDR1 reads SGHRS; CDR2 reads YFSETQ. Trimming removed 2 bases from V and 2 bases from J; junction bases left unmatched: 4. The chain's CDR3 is CASSFASGTYNEQFF. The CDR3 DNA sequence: TGCGCCAGCAGCTTCGCTAGCGGAACCTACAATGAGCAGTTCTTC. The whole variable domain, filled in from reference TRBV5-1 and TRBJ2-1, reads KAGVTQTPRYLIKTRGQQVTLSCSPISGHRSVSWYQQTPGQGLQFLFEYFSETQRNKGNFPGRFSGRQFSNSRSEMNVSTLELGDSALYLCASSFASGTYNEQFFGPGTRLTVL.

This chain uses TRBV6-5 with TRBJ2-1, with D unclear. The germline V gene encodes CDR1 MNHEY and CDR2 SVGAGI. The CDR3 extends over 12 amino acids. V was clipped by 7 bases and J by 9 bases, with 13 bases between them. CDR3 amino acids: CASKFASGEQFF. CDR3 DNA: TGTGCCAGCAAGTTCGCTTCAGGTGAGCAGTTCTTC.